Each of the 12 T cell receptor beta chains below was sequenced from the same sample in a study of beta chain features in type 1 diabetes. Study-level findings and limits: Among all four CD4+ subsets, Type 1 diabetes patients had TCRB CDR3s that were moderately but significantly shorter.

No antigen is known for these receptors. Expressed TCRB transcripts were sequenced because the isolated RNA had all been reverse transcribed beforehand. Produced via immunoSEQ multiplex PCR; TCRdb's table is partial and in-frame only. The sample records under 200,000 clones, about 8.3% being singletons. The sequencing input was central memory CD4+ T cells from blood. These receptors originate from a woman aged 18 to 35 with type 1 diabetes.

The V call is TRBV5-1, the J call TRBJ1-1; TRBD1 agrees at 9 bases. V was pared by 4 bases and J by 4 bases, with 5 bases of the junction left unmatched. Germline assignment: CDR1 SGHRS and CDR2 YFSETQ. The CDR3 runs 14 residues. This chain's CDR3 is CASSLPGQGTEAFF. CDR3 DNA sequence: TGCGCCAGCAGCCTCCCGGGACAGGGCACTGAAGCTTTCTTT.

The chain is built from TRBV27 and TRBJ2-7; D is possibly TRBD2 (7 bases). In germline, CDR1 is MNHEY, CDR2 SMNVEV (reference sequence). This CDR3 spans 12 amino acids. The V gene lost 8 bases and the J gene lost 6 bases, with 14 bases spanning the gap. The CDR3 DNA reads TGTGCCAGCTGGCGGGGGCTGGGCGAGCAGTACTTC. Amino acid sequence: CASWRGLGEQYF.

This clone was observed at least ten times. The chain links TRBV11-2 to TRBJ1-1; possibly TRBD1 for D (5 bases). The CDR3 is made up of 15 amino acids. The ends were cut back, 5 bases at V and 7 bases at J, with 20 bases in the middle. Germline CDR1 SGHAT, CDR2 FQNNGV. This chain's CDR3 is CASSLILAGGSEAFF. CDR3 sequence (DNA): TGTGCCAGCAGCCTTATCTTGGCTGGGGGGAGTGAAGCTTTCTTT.

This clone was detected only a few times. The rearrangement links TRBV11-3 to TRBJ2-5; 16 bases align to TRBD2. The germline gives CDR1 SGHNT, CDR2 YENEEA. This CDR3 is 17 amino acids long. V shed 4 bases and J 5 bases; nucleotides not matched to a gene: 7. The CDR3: CASSSGLAGGARETQYF. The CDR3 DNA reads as TGTGCCAGCAGCTCGGGACTAGCGGGAGGGGCCCGGGAGACCCAGTACTTC.

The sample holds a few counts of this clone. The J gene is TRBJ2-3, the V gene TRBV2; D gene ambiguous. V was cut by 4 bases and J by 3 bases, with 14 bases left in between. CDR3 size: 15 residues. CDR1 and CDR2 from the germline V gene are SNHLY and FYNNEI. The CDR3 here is CASSVQSPTTDTQYF. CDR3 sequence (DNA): TGTGCCAGCAGTGTGCAGTCCCCGACTACAGATACGCAGTATTTT.

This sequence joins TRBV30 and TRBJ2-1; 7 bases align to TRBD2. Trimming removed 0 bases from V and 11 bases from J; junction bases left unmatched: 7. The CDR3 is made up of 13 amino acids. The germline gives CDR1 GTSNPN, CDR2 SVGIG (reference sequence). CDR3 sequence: CAWSVGGSIQQFF. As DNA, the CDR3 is TGTGCCTGGAGTGTGGGCGGGAGCATCCAGCAGTTCTTC.

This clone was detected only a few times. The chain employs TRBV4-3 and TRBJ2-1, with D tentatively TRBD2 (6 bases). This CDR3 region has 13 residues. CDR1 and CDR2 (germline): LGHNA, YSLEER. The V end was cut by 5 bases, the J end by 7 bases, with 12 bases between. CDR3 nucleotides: TGCGCCAGCAGCATTGGGACTTCAAATGAGCAGTTCTTC. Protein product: CASSIGTSNEQFF.

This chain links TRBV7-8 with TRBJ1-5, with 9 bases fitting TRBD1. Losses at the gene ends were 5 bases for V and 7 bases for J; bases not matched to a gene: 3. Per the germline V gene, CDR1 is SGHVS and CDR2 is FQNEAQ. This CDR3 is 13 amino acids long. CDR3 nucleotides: TGTGCCAGCAGCGGGACAGGGTCACAGCCCCAGCATTTT. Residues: CASSGTGSQPQHF.

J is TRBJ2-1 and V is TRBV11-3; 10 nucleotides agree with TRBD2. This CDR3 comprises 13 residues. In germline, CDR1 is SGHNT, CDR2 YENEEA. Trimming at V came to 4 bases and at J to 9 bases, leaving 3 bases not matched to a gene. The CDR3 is CASSSSGRFEQFF. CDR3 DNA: TGTGCCAGCAGCTCTAGCGGGAGATTTGAGCAGTTCTTC.

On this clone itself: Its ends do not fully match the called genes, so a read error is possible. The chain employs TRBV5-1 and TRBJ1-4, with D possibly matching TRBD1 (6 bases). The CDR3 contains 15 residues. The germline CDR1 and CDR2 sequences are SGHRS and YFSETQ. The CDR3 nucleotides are TGTGCCAGCAGCTTGGGGGCAGGGGTTAGCGAAAAACTGTTTTTT. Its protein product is CASSLGAGVSEKLFF.

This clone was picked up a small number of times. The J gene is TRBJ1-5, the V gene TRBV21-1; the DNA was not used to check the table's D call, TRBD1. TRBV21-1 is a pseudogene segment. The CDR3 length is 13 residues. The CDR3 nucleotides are TGTGCCAGTTGTCACAGGGAGCGACAGCCCCAGCATTTT. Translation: CASCHRERQPQHF.

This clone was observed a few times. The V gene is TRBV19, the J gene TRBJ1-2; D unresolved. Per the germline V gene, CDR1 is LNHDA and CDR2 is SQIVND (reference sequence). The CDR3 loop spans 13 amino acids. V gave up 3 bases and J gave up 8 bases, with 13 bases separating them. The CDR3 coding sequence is TGTGCCAGTAGTATCGTCGGGATTCCGGGCTACACCTTC. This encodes CASSIVGIPGYTF.